The clone carrying this T cell receptor (delta chain) has just a few counts. This may stem from a read error, because a much larger clone lies one nucleotide away. The sample carries other DNA sequences with the same CDR3. TCRdb applied CATT to the multiplex PCR reads for clone calling. Of 50,000 or so delta-chain clones in the sample, roughly 1.6% were seen once. Bulk repertoires came from Vgamma9/Vdelta2+ or Vdelta2-negative gammadelta T cells flow-sorted from PBMC. Per germline, CDR1 TSWWSYY and CDR2 QGS. V was pared by 8 bases and J by 1 base, with 22 bases of the junction left unmatched. CDR3 length: 21 amino acids. The data derive from a study of γδ T cells in repeated Plasmodium falciparum infection.

The sequence was collected from a pool of human donors (malaria-infected and uninfected, not separated). Sequenced: gamma-delta T cells from blood. The chain couples TRDV1 to TRDJ1; 13 bases are shared with TRDD3. CDR3 sequence: CALFFPHPTTGGYDITDKLIF. CDR3 bases: TGTGCTCTTTTCTTCCCGCATCCTACGACTGGGGGATACGATATCACCGATAAACTCATCTTT.